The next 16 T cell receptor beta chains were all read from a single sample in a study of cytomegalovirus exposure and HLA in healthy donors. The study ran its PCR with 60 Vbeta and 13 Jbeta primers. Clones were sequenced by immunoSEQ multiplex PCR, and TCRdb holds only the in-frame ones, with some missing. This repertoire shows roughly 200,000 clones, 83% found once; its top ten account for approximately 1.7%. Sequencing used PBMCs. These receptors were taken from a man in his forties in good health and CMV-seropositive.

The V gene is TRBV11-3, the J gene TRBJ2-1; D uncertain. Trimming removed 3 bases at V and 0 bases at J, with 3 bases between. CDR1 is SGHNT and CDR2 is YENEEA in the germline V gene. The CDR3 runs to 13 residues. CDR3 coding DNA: TGTGCCAGCAGCTTGAGCTCCTACAATGAGCAGTTCTTC. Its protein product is CASSLSSYNEQFF.

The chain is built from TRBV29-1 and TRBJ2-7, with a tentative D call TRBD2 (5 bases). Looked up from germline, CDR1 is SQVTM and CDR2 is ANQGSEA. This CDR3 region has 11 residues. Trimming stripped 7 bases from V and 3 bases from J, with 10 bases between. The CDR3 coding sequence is TGCAGCGCCCACAGCGGCTACGAGCAGTACTTC. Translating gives CSAHSGYEQYF.

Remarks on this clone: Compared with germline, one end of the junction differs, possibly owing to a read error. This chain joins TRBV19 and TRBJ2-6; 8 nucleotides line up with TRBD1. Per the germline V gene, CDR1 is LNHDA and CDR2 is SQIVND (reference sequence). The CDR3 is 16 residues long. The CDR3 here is CASSRQGSGGANGLTF. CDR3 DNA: TGTGCCAGTAGTCGACAGGGGAGCGGTGGGGCCAACGGCCTGACTTTC.

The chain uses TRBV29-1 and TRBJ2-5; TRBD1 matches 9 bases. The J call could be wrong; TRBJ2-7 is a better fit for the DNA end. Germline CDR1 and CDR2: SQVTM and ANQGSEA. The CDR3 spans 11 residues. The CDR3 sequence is CSADRGGEQYF. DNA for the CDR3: TGCAGCGCCGACAGGGGGGGCGAGCAGTACTTC.

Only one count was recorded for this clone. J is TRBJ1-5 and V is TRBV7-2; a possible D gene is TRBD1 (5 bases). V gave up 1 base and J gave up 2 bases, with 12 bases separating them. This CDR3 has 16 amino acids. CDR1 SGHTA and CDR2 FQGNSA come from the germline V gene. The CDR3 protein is CASSLVGRNGNQPQHF. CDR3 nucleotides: TGTGCCAGCAGCTTAGTGGGGCGTAACGGCAATCAGCCCCAGCATTTT. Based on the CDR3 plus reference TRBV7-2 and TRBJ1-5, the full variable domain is GAGVSQSPSNKVTEKGKDVELRCDPISGHTALYWYRQSLGQGLEFLIYFQGNSAPDKSGLPSDRFSAERTGGSVSTLTIQRTQQEDSAVYLCASSLVGRNGNQPQHFGDGTRLSIL.

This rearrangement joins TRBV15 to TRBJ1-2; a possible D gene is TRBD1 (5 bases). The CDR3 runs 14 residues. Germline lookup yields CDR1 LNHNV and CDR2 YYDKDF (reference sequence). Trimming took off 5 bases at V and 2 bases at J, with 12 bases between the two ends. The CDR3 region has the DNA TGTGCCACCAGCCCACGTCGGGGGAACTATGGCTACACCTTC. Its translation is CATSPRRGNYGYTF. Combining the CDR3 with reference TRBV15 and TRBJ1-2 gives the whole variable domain DAMVIQNPRYQVTQFGKPVTLSCSQTLNHNVMYWYQQKSSQAPKLLFHYYDKDFNNEADTPDNFQSRRPNTSFCFLDIRSPGLGDTAMYLCATSPRRGNYGYTFGSGTRLTVV.

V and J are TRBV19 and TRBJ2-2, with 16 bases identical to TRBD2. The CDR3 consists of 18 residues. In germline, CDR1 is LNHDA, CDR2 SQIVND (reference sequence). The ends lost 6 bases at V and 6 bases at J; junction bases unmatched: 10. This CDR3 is CASRGLAGGPEQSGELFF. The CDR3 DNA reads TGTGCCAGTAGGGGACTAGCGGGAGGGCCTGAGCAATCCGGGGAGCTGTTTTTT.

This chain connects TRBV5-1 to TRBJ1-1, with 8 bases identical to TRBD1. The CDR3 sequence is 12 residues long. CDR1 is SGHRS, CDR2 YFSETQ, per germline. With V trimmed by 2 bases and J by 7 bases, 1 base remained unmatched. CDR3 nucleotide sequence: TGCGCCAGCAGCTTTGGACAGGGTGAAGCTTTCTTT. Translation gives CASSFGQGEAFF.

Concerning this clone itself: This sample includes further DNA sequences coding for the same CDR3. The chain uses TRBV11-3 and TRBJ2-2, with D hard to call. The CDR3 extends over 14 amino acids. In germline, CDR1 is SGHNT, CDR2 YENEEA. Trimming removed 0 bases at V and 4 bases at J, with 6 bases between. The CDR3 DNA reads TGTGCCAGCAGCTTAGATCCCAGCACCGGGGAGCTGTTTTTT. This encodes CASSLDPSTGELFF.

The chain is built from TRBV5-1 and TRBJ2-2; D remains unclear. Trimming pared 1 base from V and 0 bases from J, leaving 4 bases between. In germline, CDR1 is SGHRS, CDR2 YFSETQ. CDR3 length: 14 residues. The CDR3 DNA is TGCGCCAGCAGCTTGATAGCGAACACCGGGGAGCTGTTTTTT. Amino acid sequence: CASSLIANTGELFF.

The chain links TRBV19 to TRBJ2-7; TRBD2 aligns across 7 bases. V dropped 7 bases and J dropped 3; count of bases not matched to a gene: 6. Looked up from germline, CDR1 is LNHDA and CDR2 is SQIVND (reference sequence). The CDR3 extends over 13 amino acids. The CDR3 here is CASTAGGVYEQYF. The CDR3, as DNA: TGTGCCAGTACCGCTGGGGGGGTCTACGAGCAGTACTTC.

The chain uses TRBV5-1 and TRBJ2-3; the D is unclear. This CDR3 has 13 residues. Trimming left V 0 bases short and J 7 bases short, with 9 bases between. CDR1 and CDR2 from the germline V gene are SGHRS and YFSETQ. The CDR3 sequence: CASSLGDSYTQYF. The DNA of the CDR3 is TGCGCCAGCAGCTTGGGAGACTCCTATACGCAGTATTTT.

CDR3 residues: CASSFGLAGPRRGNEQFF. The DNA for the CDR3 is TGTGCCAGCAGTTTCGGTCTAGCGGGACCAAGGAGGGGCAATGAGCAGTTCTTC. V is TRBV28 and J is TRBJ2-1; the match to TRBD2 covers 9 bases. The germline V gene has CDR1 MDHEN and CDR2 SYDVKM. V was clipped by 3 bases and J by 6 bases; unmatched bases: 15. This CDR3 has 18 amino acids. The full variable domain, its missing parts supplied by reference TRBV28 and TRBJ2-1, is DVKVTQSSRYLVKRTGEKVFLECVQDMDHENMFWYRQDPGLGLRLIYFSYDVKMKEKGDIPEGYSVSREKKERFSLILESASTNQTSMYLCASSFGLAGPRRGNEQFFGPGTRLTVL.

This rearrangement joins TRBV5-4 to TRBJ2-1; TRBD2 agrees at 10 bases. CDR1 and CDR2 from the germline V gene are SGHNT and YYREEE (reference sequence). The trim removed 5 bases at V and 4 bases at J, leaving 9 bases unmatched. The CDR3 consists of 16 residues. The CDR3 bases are TGTGCCAGCAGTTTCCAGCGGGGGGGGGTTTACAATGAGCAGTTCTTC. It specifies CASSFQRGGVYNEQFF.

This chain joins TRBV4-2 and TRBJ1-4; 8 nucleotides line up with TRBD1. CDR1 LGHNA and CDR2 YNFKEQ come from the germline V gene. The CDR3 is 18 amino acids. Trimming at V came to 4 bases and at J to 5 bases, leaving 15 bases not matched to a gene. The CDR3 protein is CASSRREGRGTGNEKLFF. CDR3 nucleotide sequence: TGTGCCAGCAGCCGGCGCGAGGGACGAGGGACAGGCAATGAAAAACTGTTTTTT.

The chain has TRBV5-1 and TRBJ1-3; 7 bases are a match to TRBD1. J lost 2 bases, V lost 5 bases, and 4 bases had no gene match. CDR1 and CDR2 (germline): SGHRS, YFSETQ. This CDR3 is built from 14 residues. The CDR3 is CASSTGDPGNTIYF. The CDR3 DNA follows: TGCGCCAGCAGTACAGGGGACCCTGGAAACACCATATATTTT.